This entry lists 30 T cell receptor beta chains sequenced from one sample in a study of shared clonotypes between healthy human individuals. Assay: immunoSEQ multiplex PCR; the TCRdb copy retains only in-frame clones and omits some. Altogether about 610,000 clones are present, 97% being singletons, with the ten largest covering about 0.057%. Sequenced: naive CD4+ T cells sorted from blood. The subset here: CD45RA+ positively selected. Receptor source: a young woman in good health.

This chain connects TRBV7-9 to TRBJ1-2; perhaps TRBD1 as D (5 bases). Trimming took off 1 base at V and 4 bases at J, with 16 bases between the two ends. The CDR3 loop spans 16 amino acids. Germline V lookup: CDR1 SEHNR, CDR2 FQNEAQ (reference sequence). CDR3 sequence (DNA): TGTGCCAGCAGCTTAGAAGGGGAAACCCCCTCCTATGGCTACACCTTC. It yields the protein CASSLEGETPSYGYTF.

The CDR3 protein is CASLGYRANVLTF. In nucleotides, the CDR3 is TGTGCCAGCCTAGGGTACAGGGCCAACGTCCTGACTTTC. The chain joins TRBV6-6 to TRBJ2-6; no firm D call. V was shortened by 8 bases and J by 5 bases, with 10 bases between the two germline ends. The CDR3 runs to 13 residues. In germline, CDR1 is MNHNY, CDR2 SVGAGI (reference sequence).

The DNA of the CDR3 is TGTGCCAGCAGTCGCCGACAGACGCGCTATGGCTACACCTTC. Residues: CASSRRQTRYGYTF. V gene TRBV6-5 combines with J gene TRBJ1-2; the D gene is possibly TRBD1 (5 bases). Deletions cut 5 bases from V and 4 bases from J, with 14 bases between. Germline V gene data show CDR1 as MNHEY and CDR2 as SVGAGI. This CDR3 has 14 amino acids.

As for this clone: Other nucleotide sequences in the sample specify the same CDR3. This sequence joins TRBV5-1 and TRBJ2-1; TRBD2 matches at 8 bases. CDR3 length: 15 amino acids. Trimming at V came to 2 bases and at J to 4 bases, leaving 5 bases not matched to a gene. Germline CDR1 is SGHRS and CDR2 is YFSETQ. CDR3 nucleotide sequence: TGCGCCAGCAGCTTAGGAGCGGGAGTGTACAATGAGCAGTTCTTC. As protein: CASSLGAGVYNEQFF.

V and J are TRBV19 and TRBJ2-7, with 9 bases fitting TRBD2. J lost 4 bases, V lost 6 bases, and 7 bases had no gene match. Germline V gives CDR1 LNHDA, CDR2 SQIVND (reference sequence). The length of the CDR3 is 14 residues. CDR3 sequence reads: CASRRNSGGYEQYF. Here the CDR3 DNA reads TGTGCCAGTAGGCGGAATAGCGGGGGATACGAGCAGTACTTC.

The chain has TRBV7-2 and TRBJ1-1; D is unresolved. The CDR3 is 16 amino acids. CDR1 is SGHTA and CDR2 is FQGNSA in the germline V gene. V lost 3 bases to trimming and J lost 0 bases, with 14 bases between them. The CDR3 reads CASSFRRTLMNTEAFF. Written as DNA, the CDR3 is TGTGCCAGCAGCTTCCGACGGACCTTAATGAACACTGAAGCTTTCTTT.

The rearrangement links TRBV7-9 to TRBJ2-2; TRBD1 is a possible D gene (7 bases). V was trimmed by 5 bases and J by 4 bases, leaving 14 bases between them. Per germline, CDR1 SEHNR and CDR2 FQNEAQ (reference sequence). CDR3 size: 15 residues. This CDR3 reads CASSVPQGGTGELFF. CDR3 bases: TGTGCCAGCAGCGTGCCCCAGGGGGGCACCGGGGAGCTGTTTTTT.

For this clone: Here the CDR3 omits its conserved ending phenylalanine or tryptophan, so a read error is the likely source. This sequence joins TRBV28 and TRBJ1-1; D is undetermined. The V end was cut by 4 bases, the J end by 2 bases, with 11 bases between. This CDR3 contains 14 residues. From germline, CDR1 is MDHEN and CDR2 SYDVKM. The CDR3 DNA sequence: TGTGCCAGCAGTTCCGTCGGCCTTAACACTGAAGCTTTCCTT. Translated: CASSSVGLNTEAFL.

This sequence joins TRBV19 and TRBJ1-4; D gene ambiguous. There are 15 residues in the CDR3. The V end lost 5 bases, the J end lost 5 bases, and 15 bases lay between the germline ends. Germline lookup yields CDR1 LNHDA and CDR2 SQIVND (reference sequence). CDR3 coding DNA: TGTGCCAGTAGTTCACAAGCAGCGCTCAATGAAAAACTGTTTTTT. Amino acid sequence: CASSSQAALNEKLFF.

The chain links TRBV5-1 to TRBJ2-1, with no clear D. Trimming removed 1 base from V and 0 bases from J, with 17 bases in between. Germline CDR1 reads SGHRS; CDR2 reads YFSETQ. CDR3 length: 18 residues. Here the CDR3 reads CASSLRRSGGPSYNEQFF. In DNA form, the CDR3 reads TGCGCCAGCAGCTTGCGTCGGTCTGGCGGACCCTCCTACAATGAGCAGTTCTTC.

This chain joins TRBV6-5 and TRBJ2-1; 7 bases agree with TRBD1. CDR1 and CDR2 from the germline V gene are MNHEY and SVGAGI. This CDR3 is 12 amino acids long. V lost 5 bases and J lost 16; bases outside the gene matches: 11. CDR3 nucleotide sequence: TGTGCCAGCAGTAGAGGCCGGGACAGCTTTTTCTTC. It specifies CASSRGRDSFFF.

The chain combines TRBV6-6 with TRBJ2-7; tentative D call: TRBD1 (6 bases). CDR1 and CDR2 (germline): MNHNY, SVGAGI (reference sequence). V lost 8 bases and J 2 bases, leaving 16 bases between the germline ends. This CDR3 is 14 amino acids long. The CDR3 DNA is TGTGCCAGCCAGACGTGGGGGCAAACCTACGAGCAGTACTTC. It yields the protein CASQTWGQTYEQYF.

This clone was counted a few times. The CDR3 loop reads CATSRDKQGNIQYF. The CDR3 DNA follows: TGTGCCACCAGCAGAGATAAGCAGGGGAACATTCAGTACTTC. The rearrangement uses TRBV15 and TRBJ2-4, with D possibly being TRBD1 (6 bases). The germline gives CDR1 LNHNV, CDR2 YYDKDF (reference sequence). Trimming left V 0 bases short and J 7 bases short, with 10 bases between. CDR3 length: 14 residues.

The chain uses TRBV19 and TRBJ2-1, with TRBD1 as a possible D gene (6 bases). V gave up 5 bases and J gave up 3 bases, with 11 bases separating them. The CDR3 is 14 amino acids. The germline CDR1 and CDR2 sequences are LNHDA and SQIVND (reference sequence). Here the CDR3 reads CASSEDSHYNEQFF. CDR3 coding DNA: TGTGCCAGTAGTGAGGACAGTCACTACAATGAGCAGTTCTTC. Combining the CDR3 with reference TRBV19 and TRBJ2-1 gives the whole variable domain DGGITQSPKYLFRKEGQNVTLSCEQNLNHDAMYWYRQDPGQGLRLIYYSQIVNDFQKGDIAEGYSVSREKKESFPLTVTSAQKNPTAFYLCASSEDSHYNEQFFGPGTRLTVL.

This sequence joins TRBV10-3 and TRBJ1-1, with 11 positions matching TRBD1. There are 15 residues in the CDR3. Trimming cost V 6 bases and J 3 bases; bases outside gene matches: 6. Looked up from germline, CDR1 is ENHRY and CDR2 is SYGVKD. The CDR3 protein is CAIRGQGVWDTEAFF. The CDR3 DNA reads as TGTGCCATCAGGGGACAGGGGGTTTGGGACACTGAAGCTTTCTTT.

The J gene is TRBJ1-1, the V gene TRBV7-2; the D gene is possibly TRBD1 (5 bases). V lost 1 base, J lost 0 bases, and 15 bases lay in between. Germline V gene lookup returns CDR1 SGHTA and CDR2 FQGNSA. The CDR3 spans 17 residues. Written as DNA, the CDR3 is TGTGCCAGCAGCTTAGTTTCCGGGACCGAGATGAACACTGAAGCTTTCTTT. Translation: CASSLVSGTEMNTEAFF.

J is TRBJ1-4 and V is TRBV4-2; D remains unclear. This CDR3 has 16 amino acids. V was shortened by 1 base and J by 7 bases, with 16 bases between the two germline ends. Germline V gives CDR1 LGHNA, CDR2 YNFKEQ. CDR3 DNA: TGTGCCAGCAGCCAAGTGGGCCAATTGAAGCGTGAAAAACTGTTTTTT. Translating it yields CASSQVGQLKREKLFF.

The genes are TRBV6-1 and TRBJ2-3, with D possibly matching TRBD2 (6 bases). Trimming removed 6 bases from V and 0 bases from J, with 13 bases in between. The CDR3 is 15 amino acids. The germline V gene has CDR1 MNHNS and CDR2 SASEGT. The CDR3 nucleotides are TGTGCCAGCAGCTGGGGGGAGAAAAGCACAGATACGCAGTATTTT. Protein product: CASSWGEKSTDTQYF.

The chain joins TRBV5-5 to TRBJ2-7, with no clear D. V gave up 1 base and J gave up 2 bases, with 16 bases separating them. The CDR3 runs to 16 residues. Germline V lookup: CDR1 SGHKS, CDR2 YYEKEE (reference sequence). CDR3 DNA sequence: TGTGCCAGCAGCTTGTACTCCAAACCCCTTACCTACGAGCAGTACTTC. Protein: CASSLYSKPLTYEQYF.

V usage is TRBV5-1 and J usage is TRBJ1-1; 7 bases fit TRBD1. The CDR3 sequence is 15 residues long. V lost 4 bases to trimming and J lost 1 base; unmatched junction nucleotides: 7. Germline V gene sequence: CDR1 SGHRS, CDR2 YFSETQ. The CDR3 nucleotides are TGCGCCAGCAGCGCCGGGACAGCTAAGAACACTGAAGCTTTCTTT. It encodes CASSAGTAKNTEAFF.

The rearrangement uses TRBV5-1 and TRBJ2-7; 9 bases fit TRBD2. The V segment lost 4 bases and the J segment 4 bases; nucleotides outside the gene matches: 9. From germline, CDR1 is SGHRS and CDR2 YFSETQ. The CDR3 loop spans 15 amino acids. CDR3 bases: TGCGCCAGCAGCCCCCAATTAGCGGGAGAGTACGAGCAGTACTTC. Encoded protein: CASSPQLAGEYEQYF.

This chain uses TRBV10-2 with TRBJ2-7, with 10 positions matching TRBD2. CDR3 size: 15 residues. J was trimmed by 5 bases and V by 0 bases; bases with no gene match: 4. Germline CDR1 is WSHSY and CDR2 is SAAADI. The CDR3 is CASSESLAGVHEQYF. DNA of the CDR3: TGCGCCAGCAGTGAGTCCCTAGCGGGAGTCCACGAGCAGTACTTC.

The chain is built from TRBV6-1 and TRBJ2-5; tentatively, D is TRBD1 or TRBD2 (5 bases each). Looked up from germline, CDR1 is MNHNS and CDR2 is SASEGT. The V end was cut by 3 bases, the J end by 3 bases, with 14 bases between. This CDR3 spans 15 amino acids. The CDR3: CASSDLGTAKETQYF. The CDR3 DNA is TGTGCCAGCAGTGACCTCGGGACCGCGAAAGAGACCCAGTACTTC.

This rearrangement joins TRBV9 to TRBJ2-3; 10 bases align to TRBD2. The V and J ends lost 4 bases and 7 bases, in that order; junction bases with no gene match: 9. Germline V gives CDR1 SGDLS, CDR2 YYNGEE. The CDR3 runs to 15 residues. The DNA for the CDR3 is TGTGCCAGCAGCCCCGGGACTAGCGTCGGGCATACGCAGTATTTT. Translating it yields CASSPGTSVGHTQYF.

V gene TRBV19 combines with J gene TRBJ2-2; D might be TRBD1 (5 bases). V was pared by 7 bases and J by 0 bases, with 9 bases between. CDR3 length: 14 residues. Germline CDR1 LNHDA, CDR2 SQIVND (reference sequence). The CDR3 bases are TGTGCCAGTAACCGACAGTCGAACACCGGGGAGCTGTTTTTT. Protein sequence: CASNRQSNTGELFF.

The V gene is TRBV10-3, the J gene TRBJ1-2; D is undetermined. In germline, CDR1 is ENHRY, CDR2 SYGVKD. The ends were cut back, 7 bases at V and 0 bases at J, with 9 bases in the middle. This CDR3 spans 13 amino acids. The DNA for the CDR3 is TGTGCCATCACTACAGATCCTAACTATGGCTACACCTTC. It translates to CAITTDPNYGYTF.

CDR3 in amino acids: CASSAIRDGSYEQYF. DNA of the CDR3: TGCGCCAGCAGCGCGATCCGGGACGGATCCTACGAGCAGTACTTC. V and J are TRBV5-1 and TRBJ2-7, with D perhaps being TRBD1 or TRBD2 (5 bases each). Trimming stripped 4 bases from V and 1 base from J, with 15 bases between. The CDR3 extends over 15 amino acids. The germline CDR1 and CDR2 sequences are SGHRS and YFSETQ.

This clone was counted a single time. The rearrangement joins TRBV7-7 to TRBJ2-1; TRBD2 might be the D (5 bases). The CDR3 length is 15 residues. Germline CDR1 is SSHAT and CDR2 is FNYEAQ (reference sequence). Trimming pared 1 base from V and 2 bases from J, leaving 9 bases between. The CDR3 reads CASSLETGTYNEQFF. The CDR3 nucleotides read TGTGCCAGCAGCTTAGAGACGGGAACCTACAATGAGCAGTTCTTC.

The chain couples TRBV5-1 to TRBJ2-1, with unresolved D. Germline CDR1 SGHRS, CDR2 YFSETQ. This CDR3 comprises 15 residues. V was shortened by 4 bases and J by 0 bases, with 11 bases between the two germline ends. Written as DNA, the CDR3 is TGCGCCAGCAGCCCCGAAAGACCCTCCTACAATGAGCAGTTCTTC. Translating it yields CASSPERPSYNEQFF.

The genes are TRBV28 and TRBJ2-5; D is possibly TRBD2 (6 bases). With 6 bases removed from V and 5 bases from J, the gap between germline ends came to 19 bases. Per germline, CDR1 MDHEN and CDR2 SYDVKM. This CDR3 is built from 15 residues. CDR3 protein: CASSPIRRAWETQYF. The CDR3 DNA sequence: TGTGCCAGCAGCCCGATTCGGAGGGCCTGGGAGACCCAGTACTTC.